This entry lists 21 T cell receptor beta chains sequenced from one sample in a study of T cell responses to AZD1222 COVID-19 vaccine. Using immunoSEQ multiplex PCR, the repertoire was profiled, and TCRdb retains in-frame clones only, with some absent. The table shows approximately 140,000 clones, with 91% occurring only once. The material sequenced was peripheral blood, taken 28 days after the second AZD1222 dose. The receptors derive from an adult who received the AZD1222 COVID-19 vaccine.

This clone was detected a few times. The V call is TRBV5-1, the J call TRBJ2-7, with D perhaps TRBD1 or TRBD2 (5 bases each). V dropped 3 bases and J dropped 1 base, with 20 bases sitting between them. The CDR3 sequence is 17 residues long. Germline lookup yields CDR1 SGHRS and CDR2 YFSETQ. Written as DNA, the CDR3 is TGCGCCAGCAGCTCGGGAACCGGGACGATTACTTCCTACGAGCAGTACTTC. It specifies CASSSGTGTITSYEQYF.

This clone was seen once. CDR3 protein: CASSSRTLNQPQHF. CDR3 sequence (DNA): TGTGCCAGCAGCTCTCGGACCTTGAATCAGCCCCAGCATTTT. This sequence joins TRBV5-6 and TRBJ1-5, with D unresolved. CDR1 SGHDT and CDR2 YYEEEE come from the germline V gene. The V end was cut by 3 bases, the J end by 4 bases, with 11 bases between. This CDR3 comprises 14 residues.

The CDR3 nucleotides read TGCGCCAGCAGCCACCCGACAGGGGGGGACACTGAAGCTTTCTTT. Its protein product is CASSHPTGGDTEAFF. This chain connects TRBV4-1 to TRBJ1-1; TRBD1 matches at 9 bases. The germline gives CDR1 MGHRA, CDR2 YSYEKL. Trimming removed 3 bases from V and 3 bases from J; junction bases left unmatched: 5. The length of the CDR3 is 15 residues.

This chain joins TRBV10-2 and TRBJ2-7; no firm D call. V lost 5 bases, J lost 4 bases, and 6 bases lay in between. The germline V gene has CDR1 WSHSY and CDR2 SAAADI. The length of the CDR3 is 11 residues. The CDR3 protein is CASSSSYEQYF. The DNA of the CDR3 is TGCGCCAGCAGTTCTTCTTACGAGCAGTACTTC.

V and J are TRBV19 and TRBJ2-7; possibly TRBD2 for D (6 bases). V was pared by 2 bases and J by 2 bases, with 19 bases between. The CDR3 extends over 17 amino acids. Per the germline V gene, CDR1 is LNHDA and CDR2 is SQIVND (reference sequence). CDR3 residues: CASSITVGGAETYEQYF. The CDR3 DNA is TGTGCCAGTAGTATAACTGTGGGAGGCGCAGAAACCTACGAGCAGTACTTC.

V usage is TRBV9 and J usage is TRBJ1-1, with D perhaps matching TRBD1 (5 bases). Trimming removed 7 bases from V and 1 base from J, with 14 bases in between. Germline CDR1 reads SGDLS; CDR2 reads YYNGEE. The CDR3 is 14 residues long. The CDR3 DNA reads as TGTGCCAGCTCCCCGGGGCAGGGGAACACTGAAGCTTTCTTT. It yields the protein CASSPGQGNTEAFF.

The genes are TRBV25-1 and TRBJ1-2, with D possibly TRBD1 on 5 matching bases. The CDR3 has 13 residues. Per the germline V gene, CDR1 is MGHDK and CDR2 is SYGVNS. V lost 5 bases to trimming and J lost 4 bases, with 11 bases between them. The DNA of the CDR3 is TGTGCCAGCAGTAACCGCGGGGGCTATGGCTACACCTTC. Translated, it gives CASSNRGGYGYTF.

The CDR3 DNA reads TGCGCCAGCAGCTTGGACAGGCGGAATTCACCCCTCCACTTT. Encoded protein: CASSLDRRNSPLHF. The gene calls are TRBV5-1 and TRBJ1-6; D perhaps matches TRBD1 (5 bases). V gave up 0 bases and J gave up 7 bases, with 8 bases separating them. The CDR3 has 14 amino acids. Germline V gene sequence: CDR1 SGHRS, CDR2 YFSETQ.

V is TRBV11-1 and J is TRBJ2-1; 8 bases agree with TRBD1. The CDR3 is 15 residues long. V shed 6 bases, J shed 7 bases, and the junction held 11 bases outside the gene matches. CDR1 is SGHAT, CDR2 FQDESV, per germline (reference sequence). This CDR3 reads CASRPYPRGLNEQFF. CDR3 nucleotides: TGTGCCAGCAGACCCTACCCCAGGGGGCTGAATGAGCAGTTCTTC.

This rearrangement joins TRBV5-1 to TRBJ1-4; TRBD1 aligns across 8 bases. Germline V gives CDR1 SGHRS, CDR2 YFSETQ. V was clipped by 2 bases and J by 9 bases; unmatched bases: 12. This CDR3 spans 16 amino acids. The CDR3 loop reads CASSFEGQGILKKLFF. CDR3 in DNA: TGCGCCAGCAGCTTCGAAGGACAGGGCATACTTAAAAAACTGTTTTTT.

This CDR3 reads CASRAPGLAGVTEQYF. In nucleotides, the CDR3 is TGTGCCAGTAGAGCACCGGGACTAGCGGGAGTAACCGAGCAGTACTTC. This chain links TRBV19 with TRBJ2-7, with TRBD2 matching over 14 bases. The V and J ends lost 6 bases and 6 bases, in that order; junction bases with no gene match: 10. The germline CDR1 and CDR2 sequences are LNHDA and SQIVND (reference sequence). The CDR3 sequence is 16 residues long.

V and J are TRBV7-3 and TRBJ2-7; 12 positions agree with TRBD2. CDR1 is SGHTA, CDR2 FQGTGA, per germline. The CDR3 has 16 amino acids. V was pared by 4 bases and J by 9 bases, with 13 bases of the junction left unmatched. CDR3 in amino acids: CASSSRALLAGGVQYF. In DNA form, the CDR3 reads TGTGCCAGCAGCTCAAGGGCCTTACTAGCGGGAGGAGTGCAGTACTTC.

The CDR3 region is CASSDRATDTQYF. CDR3 DNA sequence: TGTGCCAGCAGCGATAGAGCGACAGATACGCAGTATTTT. The chain joins TRBV13 to TRBJ2-3; no clear D gene. The ends were cut back, 5 bases at V and 3 bases at J, with 9 bases in the middle. Germline V gives CDR1 PRHDT, CDR2 FYEKMQ (reference sequence). This CDR3 comprises 13 residues.

This clone is a singleton in its sample. The chain uses TRBV12-3 or TRBV12-4 and TRBJ1-1; a possible D gene is TRBD1 (6 bases). Trimming cost V 11 bases and J 5 bases, with 15 bases left between them. This CDR3 comprises 12 residues. Written as DNA, the CDR3 is TGTGCCGTCCTGAGAACAGGGACTGAAGCTTTCTTT. This codes for CAVLRTGTEAFF.

The chain links TRBV7-9 to TRBJ1-1, with a weak D call TRBD1 (6 bases). V lost 2 bases to trimming and J lost 6 bases, with 13 bases between them. Germline CDR1 SEHNR, CDR2 FQNEAQ (reference sequence). This CDR3 is built from 14 residues. In nucleotides, the CDR3 is TGTGCCAGCAGCTTATCTTGGGGGGGCTCTGAAGCTTTCTTT. It is translated as CASSLSWGGSEAFF.

This clone was recorded only once. CDR3 sequence reads: CASSSGVGTEAFF. The DNA for the CDR3 is TGTGCCAGTAGTTCGGGGGTCGGTACTGAAGCTTTCTTT. The chain uses TRBV19 and TRBJ1-1; TRBD1 might be the D (5 bases). V was trimmed by 5 bases and J by 5 bases, leaving 12 bases between them. Germline lookup yields CDR1 LNHDA and CDR2 SQIVND (reference sequence). The length of the CDR3 is 13 residues.

This clone was found once. The V gene is TRBV20-1, the J gene TRBJ2-2; D remains ambiguous. CDR1 and CDR2 (germline): DFQATT, SNEGSKA (reference sequence). The CDR3 has 14 amino acids. V shed 3 bases and J shed 6 bases, with 14 bases lying between them. The CDR3 sequence is CSASVSSPAGELFF. The DNA for the CDR3 is TGCAGTGCTAGTGTCTCAAGTCCCGCCGGGGAGCTGTTTTTT.

The V and J genes are TRBV28 and TRBJ1-1, with D uncertain. Germline V lookup: CDR1 MDHEN, CDR2 SYDVKM. The V end was cut by 6 bases, the J end by 5 bases, with 16 bases between. CDR3 length equals 14 residues. The CDR3, as DNA: TGTGCCAGCAGCCTCAACCCCCGTAGGACTGAAGCTTTCTTT. This gives the protein CASSLNPRRTEAFF.

The chain has TRBV14 and TRBJ2-3; a weak D match, TRBD1 (6 bases). The germline V gene has CDR1 SGHDN and CDR2 FVKESK. CDR3 length: 16 residues. The V gene lost 4 bases and the J gene lost 2 bases, with 16 bases spanning the gap. The CDR3 reads CASSLGQTSITDTQYF. The CDR3 bases are TGTGCCAGCAGCCTGGGACAAACTTCGATCACAGATACGCAGTATTTT.

V usage is TRBV15 and J usage is TRBJ1-1; TRBD1 aligns across 7 bases. J lost 1 base, V lost 0 bases, and 5 bases had no gene match. There are 16 residues in the CDR3. Germline V gene data show CDR1 as LNHNV and CDR2 as YYDKDF (reference sequence). The CDR3 here is CATSRDYDRANTEAFF. As DNA, the CDR3 is TGTGCCACCAGCAGAGATTACGACAGGGCGAACACTGAAGCTTTCTTT.

The V gene is TRBV9, the J gene TRBJ2-1; 11 nucleotides line up with TRBD2. Germline CDR1 is SGDLS and CDR2 is YYNGEE. CDR3 size: 14 residues. The V gene end was trimmed by 0 bases and the J gene end by 9 bases; junction bases not matched to a gene: 2. The chain's CDR3 is CASSVATSGSEQFF. The DNA for the CDR3 is TGTGCCAGCAGCGTAGCTACTAGCGGGAGTGAGCAGTTCTTC.